This T cell receptor (beta chain) was found in a study of cytomegalovirus exposure and HLA in healthy donors. About the research overall: In a later analysis, it was reported that the roughly 120 validation repertoires had been produced on the same platform as the 500 to 750 repertoires belonging to the first cohort.

Germline CDR1 SGHRS, CDR2 YFSETQ. V was cut by 5 bases and J by 0 bases, with 12 bases left in between. The CDR3 contains 15 residues. As to this clone: Its cognate antigen is unknown.

This table comes from immunoSEQ multiplex PCR, and its TCRdb copy is limited to in-frame clones, with some not included. Of about 170,000 clones in the sample, around nine tenths are singletons; the top ten hold 1.4%. Study findings and constraints: The listing of 150 to 200 TCR beta chains classed them as cytomegalovirus-associated. Rare sequences made up most TCRs, while some public TCRs were found in many donors.

The sequence derives from a woman in her twenties or thirties in good health and CMV-seronegative. The rearrangement uses TRBV5-1 and TRBJ1-3; no definite D call. Sequencing input: PBMCs. CDR3 DNA sequence: TGCGCCAGCAGAAGTTTCACCAGCTCTGGAAACACCATATATTTT. Translated: CASRSFTSSGNTIYF.